Listed below are T cell receptor beta chains from one sample, sequenced in a study of PD-1 blockade in classical Hodgkin lymphoma. The protocol was immunoSEQ multiplex PCR, while the TCRdb copy is restricted to in-frame clones and leaves out a portion. The sample shows around 27,000 clones, more than 80% of them seen only once. Here the sequenced sample was CD4+ T cells from blood, taken before the fourth cycle of nivolumab. All receptors come from a human donor with classical Hodgkin lymphoma. The CDR3 runs from the conserved cysteine through the conserved F or W. A D gene is named only where the DNA matches it firmly. Only part of the rows carry a size: once, few, many, or a class if the clone is expanded.

v_gene	abundance	j_gene	d_gene	CDR3nt	CDR3aa
TRBV10-1	NA	TRBJ1-4	TRBD1	TGCGCCAGCTCCTTGGACAGGGCAAGCGAAAAACTGTTTTTT	CASSLDRASEKLFF
TRBV5-4	NA	TRBJ2-1	TRBD1	TGTGCCAGCAGCTTCCGGGACAGGGTATTCAATGAGCAGTTCTTC	CASSFRDRVFNEQFF
TRBV7-9	NA	TRBJ1-2	TRBD1	TGTGCCAGCAGCTTAGGGGACAGGGGGTGGTATGGCTACACCTTC	CASSLGDRGWYGYTF
TRBV11-2	few	TRBJ1-1	NA	TGTGCCAGCAGCCGGCTGGGGGGCACTGAAGCTTTCTTT	CASSRLGGTEAFF
TRBV30	NA	TRBJ2-2	TRBD2	TGTGCCTGGACGACTAGCGGGAGGATCGTCACCGGGGAGCTGTTTTTT	CAWTTSGRIVTGELFF
TRBV6-5	NA	TRBJ1-3	NA	TGTGCCAGCAGTTACTCTCTGATCTCTGGAAACACCATATATTTT	CASSYSLISGNTIYF
TRBV5-1	NA	TRBJ2-5	TRBD1	TGCGCCAGCAGCTTCGCGACAGGGTTAGAGACCCAGTACTTC	CASSFATGLETQYF
TRBV5-1	NA	TRBJ2-3	NA	TGCGCCAGCAGCTTGGCGGGAGACCGGAGAGATACGCAGTATTTT	CASSLAGDRRDTQYF
TRBV21-1	NA	TRBJ1-5	NA	TGTGCCAGCAGCCACTTGGGACAGGGCAGTTATAGCAATCAGCCCCAGCATTTT	CASSHLGQGSYSNQPQHF
TRBV5-4	NA	TRBJ1-3	TRBD1	TGTGCCAGCAGCTTCTTGGCGACAGGGACTGGAAACACCATATATTTT	CASSFLATGTGNTIYF
TRBV29-1	NA	TRBJ1-4	NA	TGCAGCGCCTCTGACGGAACTAATGAAAAACTGTTTTTT	CSASDGTNEKLFF
TRBV7-9	NA	TRBJ1-1	NA	TGTGCCAGCAGCCCGATAGCGGGGACTGAAGCTTTCTTT	CASSPIAGTEAFF
TRBV6-1	NA	TRBJ1-5	TRBD1	TGTGCCAGCAGTGAAGTAGGTCGGGGCAGGGGGCTCATAGTGGGCAATCAGCCCCAGCATTTT	CASSEVGRGRGLIVGNQPQHF
TRBV5-8	NA	TRBJ2-5	NA	TGTGCCAGCAGCTTTAAGGGGGGGTTGGAGACCCAGTACTTC	CASSFKGGLETQYF
TRBV28	NA	TRBJ1-2	NA	TGTGCCAGCAGTTTATATCAGGGTGGGGATGGCTACACCTTC	CASSLYQGGDGYTF
TRBV19	NA	TRBJ2-3	NA	TGTGCCAGTAGTATAGGGGGACCGAACACAGATACGCAGTATTTT	CASSIGGPNTDTQYF
TRBV7-2	NA	TRBJ2-5	TRBD2	TGTGCCAGCAGCCCGATAGCGGGAGGGCTTTACCAAGAGACCCAGTACTTC	CASSPIAGGLYQETQYF
TRBV7-2	NA	TRBJ1-5	NA	TGTGCCAGCAGCCCGAGCGGGGGCGGGGGCCAGCCCCAGCATTTT	CASSPSGGGGQPQHF
TRBV7-9	NA	TRBJ1-1	NA	TGTGCCAGCAGCTTAGCTCTGGACACTGAAGCTTTCTTT	CASSLALDTEAFF
TRBV27	NA	TRBJ1-1	TRBD1	TGTGCCAGCAGGGACAGGGGGCGCACCGAAGCTTTCTTT	CASRDRGRTEAFF
TRBV30	NA	TRBJ2-7	TRBD1	TGTGCCTGGGGACAGGGGTGGCGCGAGCAGTACTTC	CAWGQGWREQYF
TRBV19	NA	TRBJ1-3	NA	TGTGCCAGTTCAAGAGGAGGCGGCTCTGGAAACACCATATATTTT	CASSRGGGSGNTIYF
TRBV6-5	NA	TRBJ2-7	NA	TGTGCCAGCACCCAATCCCTCAGGGGTGTGACGTACTTC	CASTQSLRGVTYF
TRBV7-9	NA	TRBJ1-2	NA	TGTGCCAGCAGCTTTCTCCGAAGAGACGGGGGAGTATCCTTTTATGGCTACACCTTC	CASSFLRRDGGVSFYGYTF
TRBV5-8	NA	TRBJ2-1	TRBD2	TGTGCCAGCAGCCAGGAAGTACTAGCGGGAGCTTACAATGAGCAGTTCTTC	CASSQEVLAGAYNEQFF
TRBV5-1	NA	TRBJ2-1	TRBD1	TGCGCCAGCAGCTCTCCCGGGACAGGGTTCAATGAGCAGTTCTTC	CASSSPGTGFNEQFF
TRBV30	NA	TRBJ2-3	NA	TGTGCCTGGAGTGTAGGGGGTAGCACAGATACGCAGTATTTT	CAWSVGGSTDTQYF
TRBV13	NA	TRBJ1-2	TRBD1	TGTGCCAGCAGCAGACAGGGGATCTATGGCTACACCTTC	CASSRQGIYGYTF
TRBV27	NA	TRBJ2-2	TRBD1	TGTGCCAGCAGTTGGCAGAGGGGGCTTACCGGGGAGCTGTTTTTT	CASSWQRGLTGELFF
TRBV12-5	NA	TRBJ2-3	NA	TGTGCTAGTGGTTTCTCTTTAGGCGGATTCAACACAGATACGCAGTATTTT	CASGFSLGGFNTDTQYF
TRBV2	NA	TRBJ1-2	NA	TGTGCCAGCAGTGTCGCAGGGAGCTATGGCTACACCTTC	CASSVAGSYGYTF
TRBV6-5	NA	TRBJ2-1	TRBD2	TGTGCCAGCAGTCTATCTAGCGGCCTCCACAATGAGCAGTTCTTC	CASSLSSGLHNEQFF
TRBV28	few	TRBJ1-5	TRBD1	TGTGCCAGCAGCGGGACAGGATATCAGCCCCAGCATTTT	CASSGTGYQPQHF
TRBV7-9	NA	TRBJ1-2	TRBD1	TGTGCCAGCAGTCAGGACAGGTACCCTTTTCGAGGCTACACCTTC	CASSQDRYPFRGYTF
TRBV7-9	NA	TRBJ2-1	NA	TGTGCCAGCAGCCAAGATGGGGGTCTACGGCAGTTCTTC	CASSQDGGLRQFF
TRBV18	NA	TRBJ2-2	NA	TGTGCCAGCTCACCCCTAGCCGAAACCGGGGAGCTGTTTTTT	CASSPLAETGELFF
TRBV18	once	TRBJ1-5	NA	TGTGCCAGCTCACCAGGGACGGGCAATCAGCCCCAGCATTTT	CASSPGTGNQPQHF
TRBV28	NA	TRBJ2-1	NA	TGTGCCAGCACTAACCCTCAAGGGGCAAGGGACAATGAGCAGTTCTTC	CASTNPQGARDNEQFF
TRBV28	NA	TRBJ1-2	TRBD1	TGTGCCAGCAGGACCGGGGGGGACAGGGCCTATGGCTACACCTTC	CASRTGGDRAYGYTF
TRBV27	NA	TRBJ1-6	NA	TGTGCCAGCAGTCCAACCGGGGGGCTAAAGGGTTCACCCCTCCACTTT	CASSPTGGLKGSPLHF
TRBV6-6	NA	TRBJ1-1	NA	TGTGCCAGCAGTACAAGGGCGAACACTGAAGCTTTCTTT	CASSTRANTEAFF
TRBV4-3	NA	TRBJ2-1	TRBD2	TGCGCCAGCAGCCTCCGACTAGCGCCTTCCTACAATGAGCAGTTCTTC	CASSLRLAPSYNEQFF
TRBV10-1	NA	TRBJ2-7	TRBD2	TGCGCCAGCCGGCGGGTAGCGGGAGGGTGTTGGCAGTACTTC	CASRRVAGGCWQYF
TRBV11-3	NA	TRBJ2-1	NA	TGTGCCAGCAGCGTGGGACCACCGGGTGAGCAGTTCTTC	CASSVGPPGEQFF
TRBV27	NA	TRBJ2-5	NA	TGTGCCAGCAGTTTATATCCCAGAATATGGGAGACCCAGTACTTC	CASSLYPRIWETQYF
TRBV11-2	NA	TRBJ2-7	TRBD1	TGTGCCAGCAGCTCAACTAACCGAGACAGGGGAAAGGGATACGAGCAGTACTTC	CASSSTNRDRGKGYEQYF
TRBV4-3	NA	TRBJ2-3	NA	TGCGCCAGCAGCAAGCAGGACAGTGAAACAGATACGCAGTATTTT	CASSKQDSETDTQYF
TRBV7-2	NA	TRBJ2-5	NA	TGTGCCAGCAGCTTACAGCCTCCACCGGGGGAGACCCAGTACTTC	CASSLQPPPGETQYF
TRBV5-4	NA	TRBJ2-3	NA	TGTGCCAGCAGCCCCCCGGGACGGAACGGCGCAGATACGCAGTATTTT	CASSPPGRNGADTQYF
TRBV5-6	NA	TRBJ2-7	TRBD2	TGTGCCAGCAGCTCCTTAGCGGGAGCAGCCTACGAGCAGTACTTC	CASSSLAGAAYEQYF
TRBV6-1	NA	TRBJ2-7	TRBD1	TGTGCCAGCAGTTTCTACAGGGGGCAGTGGATCGAGCAGTACTTC	CASSFYRGQWIEQYF